This record covers a single T cell receptor (beta chain). In the study's own analysis: The authors estimated nucleated cell counts from reference gene primer amplification. Repertoires were generated with immunoSEQ multiplex PCR, while TCRdb's copy carries only in-frame clones and drops some. The DNA gave D and trimming, while V, J and clone size come from that table. Of 65,000 or so clones listed, about 75% are singletons. The sample is drawn from a study of blood T cell repertoires in COVID-19. Germline V gene lookup returns CDR1 SEHNR and CDR2 FQNEAQ (reference sequence). V lost 4 bases to trimming and J lost 7 bases; unmatched junction nucleotides: 9. The CDR3 is made up of 14 amino acids. Recruitment covered about two dozen US areas and drew participants whose ages spanned roughly 18 to 90 years. Shortly before study entry, within 2 weeks, exposed participants had met a COVID-19 case.

The clonotype originates from a woman aged 60-70 years who had been exposed to COVID-19. Source material: PBMCs or T cells enriched from blood (not recorded which). V is TRBV7-9 and J is TRBJ1-1, with 7 nucleotides matching TRBD1. The CDR3 region is CASSSLTGLFEAFF. In nucleotides, the CDR3 is TGTGCCAGCAGCTCCTTGACAGGGTTATTTGAAGCTTTCTTT.